The clone carrying this T cell receptor (beta chain) is a singleton in its sample. Its matching antigen is unknown. These data originate in a study of cytomegalovirus exposure and HLA in healthy donors. Study-wide points: The classifier was said to identify cytomegalovirus status with high specificity and sensitivity. For most TCR beta V segments, an earlier analysis put the productive rate at about 90% or about 30% of the time. In a later analysis, V- and J-gene trimming of beta chains associated with a DCLRE1C missense variant, replicated independently.

Each donor's status was that of a healthy bone marrow donor. This CDR3 contains 14 residues. Trimming shortened V by 7 bases and J by 0 bases, and 11 bases separated the two germline ends. Germline V gives CDR1 SNHLY, CDR2 FYNNEI. 60 Vbeta and 13 Jbeta primers were used in PCR. Clones were sequenced by immunoSEQ multiplex PCR, and TCRdb holds only the in-frame ones, with some missing. The sample has some 120,000 clones; 60% to 85% are singletons. Source material: PBMCs. The gene calls are TRBV2 and TRBJ2-3, with D perhaps TRBD2 (6 bases). The origin of this receptor is a woman in her 40s in good health and CMV-seronegative. The CDR3 reads CASIGGLSTDTQYF. In DNA form, the CDR3 reads TGTGCCAGCATCGGAGGGCTTAGCACAGATACGCAGTATTTT.